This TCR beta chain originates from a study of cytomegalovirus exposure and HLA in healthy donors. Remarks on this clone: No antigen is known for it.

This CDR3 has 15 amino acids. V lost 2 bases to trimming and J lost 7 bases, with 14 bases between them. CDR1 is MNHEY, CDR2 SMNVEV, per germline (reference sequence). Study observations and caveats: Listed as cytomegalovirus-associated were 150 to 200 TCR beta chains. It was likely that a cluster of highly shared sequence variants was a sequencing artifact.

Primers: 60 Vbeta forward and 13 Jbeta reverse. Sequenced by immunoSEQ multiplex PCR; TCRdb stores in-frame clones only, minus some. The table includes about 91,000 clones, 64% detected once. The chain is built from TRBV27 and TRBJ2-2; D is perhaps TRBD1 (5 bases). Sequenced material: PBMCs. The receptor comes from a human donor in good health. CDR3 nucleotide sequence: TGTGCCAGCAGTTTAGAAAGGGGCTCGGACGGGGAGCTGTTTTTT. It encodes CASSLERGSDGELFF.